This T cell receptor (beta chain) was captured by sequencing in a study of T cells in Graves' hyperthyroidism and ophthalmopathy. About the study: Peripheral blood was acquired at first diagnosis, ahead of any therapy whatsoever. Study-level points and caveats: It was a median 6.5 months before onset that the model predicted ophthalmopathy.

Stable disease denoted Graves' hyperthyroidism without ophthalmopathy progression within 18 months. PBMCs were sourced from about 10 ml fresh peripheral blood. This clonotype was observed at least ten times. The antigen is unknown. Trimming cost V 4 bases and J 1 base, with 11 bases left between them. This CDR3 comprises 15 residues. Germline V gene lookup returns CDR1 MNHNS and CDR2 SASEGT. Using RNA transcripts as the source, TCR beta CDR3 regions were amplified. Using the HTBI primer set, a first-round RT-PCR was run on the TCR CDR3. TCRdb independently ran MiXCR on the multiplex PCR reads; one entry per CDR3 protein. The table records a few hundred thousand distinct CDR3 sequences, approximately 15% of them present only once.

The chain is built from TRBV6-1 and TRBJ2-1; D is unclear. This TCR was recovered from a woman between 25 and 40 years old with Graves' hyperthyroidism. Sequenced sample: blood. CDR3 amino acids: CASSGTAISYNEQFF. CDR3 nucleotides: TGTGCCAGCAGTGGAACGGCGATTTCCTACAATGAGCAGTTCTTC.